A single TCR beta chain is shown here with its context. Its specificity is unknown. CDR1 SGHKS and CDR2 YYEKEE come from the germline V gene (reference sequence). The CDR3 runs to 16 residues. The germline V and J ends were trimmed by 4 bases and 3 bases, with 14 bases remaining between them. The data are from a study of cytomegalovirus exposure and HLA in healthy donors. General study points: Within a later analysis, the majority of CMV-associated TCR beta chains appeared HLA-restricted. Many donors shared some public TCRs, even though most TCR sequences were rare. Excluded: some indistinguishable V segments such as TRBV6-2 and TRBV6-3. Common viral pathogens were later found to be apparently linked to several of the most significant clusters.

60 Vbeta and 13 Jbeta primers were used in PCR. Method: immunoSEQ multiplex PCR; TCRdb's copy keeps in-frame clones and lacks some. The sample comprises more than 150,000 clones, 79% of which are singletons, and 1.5% to 1.7% rests with the top ten. The chain is built from TRBV5-5 and TRBJ1-6, with D possibly being TRBD1 (5 bases). The sequenced sample was PBMCs. The receptor comes from a girl aged 5-17 years in good health and CMV-seropositive. Here the CDR3 DNA reads TGTGCCAGCAGCCACGAGACAGCCGTCTATAATTCACCCCTCCACTTT. Its translation: CASSHETAVYNSPLHF.